One and the same sample provided the 12 T cell receptor beta chains below, sequenced in a study of cytomegalovirus exposure and HLA in healthy donors. The PCR used 60 Vbeta and 13 Jbeta primers. TCRdb keeps only in-frame clones here, not all; method: immunoSEQ multiplex PCR. This table has 250,000 to 350,000 clones, roughly two thirds appearing once. The sequencing sample was made of PBMCs. The source is a female donor in good health and CMV-seronegative.

The rearrangement joins TRBV18 to TRBJ1-5; TRBD1 might be the D (6 bases). The germline CDR1 and CDR2 sequences are KGHSH and LQKENI. CDR3 size: 13 residues. The germline V and J ends were trimmed by 5 bases and 5 bases, with 10 bases remaining between them. The CDR3 spells CASSDHRDQPQHF. The CDR3 nucleotides read TGTGCCAGCTCAGACCACAGGGATCAGCCCCAGCATTTT.

The chain combines TRBV11-3 with TRBJ2-3; 7 bases map to TRBD2. The germline V gene encodes CDR1 SGHNT and CDR2 YENEEA. This CDR3 region has 14 residues. V lost 3 bases to trimming and J lost 10 bases; unmatched junction nucleotides: 10. In DNA, the CDR3 is TGTGCCAGCAGCTTTTCACCCGTGGGAGGGGCGCAGTATTTT. Residues: CASSFSPVGGAQYF.

This clone has more than one count but fewer than ten. The gene calls are TRBV30 and TRBJ2-6; 8 positions agree with TRBD1. The CDR3 consists of 16 residues. CDR1 GTSNPN and CDR2 SVGIG come from the germline V gene (reference sequence). After removal of 4 bases from V and 0 bases from J, the junction contained 5 bases not matched to a gene. For the CDR3, the DNA is TGTGCCTGGACCACAGGGGGAATCTCTGGGGCCAACGTCCTGACTTTC. It specifies CAWTTGGISGANVLTF.

The V and J genes are TRBV30 and TRBJ2-5; D possibly corresponds to TRBD1 (6 bases). The ends were cut back, 2 bases at V and 11 bases at J, with 21 bases in the middle. Germline CDR1 is GTSNPN and CDR2 is SVGIG (reference sequence). The CDR3 covers 14 residues. CDR3 coding DNA: TGTGCCTGGAGTTTGGGGACCCAGGGGATGGAGCAGTACTTC. Translated, it gives CAWSLGTQGMEQYF.

CDR3 sequence reads: CASSLDLGTGFYPPDTQYF. The CDR3 DNA reads TGTGCCAGCAGCTTGGATTTAGGGACAGGGTTTTACCCCCCAGATACGCAGTATTTT. The rearrangement links TRBV5-4 to TRBJ2-3; 9 bases align to TRBD1. The junction had 15 bases not matched to a gene; V was cut back by 0 bases and J by 4 bases. CDR3 length: 19 residues. Germline assignment: CDR1 SGHNT and CDR2 YYREEE (reference sequence).

The J gene is TRBJ2-1, the V gene TRBV11-2; a weak D match, TRBD2 (7 bases). This CDR3 region has 14 residues. Trimming stripped 5 bases from V and 7 bases from J, with 15 bases between. Germline CDR1 SGHAT, CDR2 FQNNGV. CDR3 protein: CASSPQGGANEQFF. The CDR3 DNA sequence: TGTGCCAGCAGCCCACAGGGAGGGGCGAATGAGCAGTTCTTC. Combining the CDR3 with reference TRBV11-2 and TRBJ2-1 gives the whole variable domain EAGVAQSPRYKIIEKRQSVAFWCNPISGHATLYWYQQILGQGPKLLIQFQNNGVVDDSQLPKDRFSAERLKGVDSTLKIQPAKLEDSAVYLCASSPQGGANEQFFGPGTRLTVL.

The chain has TRBV30 and TRBJ2-3; TRBD2 matches 12 bases. The CDR3 is 16 amino acids. Germline V lookup: CDR1 GTSNPN, CDR2 SVGIG (reference sequence). Unmatched junction bases numbered 3, after V lost 2 bases and J lost 0 bases. CDR3 sequence reads: CAWSIGLAGSTDTQYF. Here the CDR3 DNA reads TGTGCCTGGAGTATCGGACTAGCGGGAAGCACAGATACGCAGTATTTT. The variable domain in full, completed from reference TRBV30 and TRBJ2-3, reads SQTIHQWPATLVQPVGSPLSLECTVEGTSNPNLYWYRQAAGRGLQLLFYSVGIGQISSEVPQNLSASRPQDRQFILSSKKLLLSDSGFYLCAWSIGLAGSTDTQYFGPGTRLTVL.

This chain joins TRBV19 and TRBJ1-1, with D maybe TRBD1 (6 bases). The V gene's germline CDR1 is LNHDA and CDR2 SQIVND (reference sequence). The V end was cut by 5 bases, the J end by 3 bases, with 13 bases between. The CDR3 is 14 amino acids. The CDR3, as DNA: TGTGCCAGTAGTTACAGGGACGGCTACACTGAAGCTTTCTTT. Encoded protein: CASSYRDGYTEAFF.

As to this clone: One end of the junction fails to match germline, which may point to a read error. The chain couples TRBV15 to TRBJ1-5; D is unresolved. Germline CDR1 reads LNHNV; CDR2 reads YYDKDF (reference sequence). The length of the CDR3 is 13 residues. The CDR3 DNA follows: TGTGCCACCAGCAGAGATCGAGGAGGGTTAAATTATTTT. This translates into CATSRDRGGLNYF. The full variable domain, rest sourced from reference TRBV15 and TRBJ1-5, is DAMVIQNPRYQVTQFGKPVTLSCSQTLNHNVMYWYQQKSSQAPKLLFHYYDKDFNNEADTPDNFQSRRPNTSFCFLDIRSPGLGDTAMYLCATSRDRGGLNYFGDGTRLSIL.

Remarks on this clone: Other nucleotide sequences in the sample specify the same CDR3. The rearrangement uses TRBV4-2 and TRBJ2-5; a possible D gene is TRBD2 (6 bases). Trimming pared 1 base from V and 5 bases from J, leaving 14 bases between. The CDR3 is 15 amino acids. Germline V gives CDR1 LGHNA, CDR2 YNFKEQ. CDR3 in amino acids: CASSQGILASETQYF. DNA of the CDR3: TGTGCCAGCAGCCAAGGGATTCTAGCGTCCGAGACCCAGTACTTC.

The genes are TRBV2 and TRBJ2-5; 9 positions match TRBD1. The J call may be mistaken, given a closer DNA end match to TRBJ2-7. The CDR3 totals 15 residues. CDR1 and CDR2 (germline): SNHLY, FYNNEI. The CDR3 region is CASREKQGAVYEQYF. Written as DNA, the CDR3 is TGTGCCAGCAGAGAGAAACAGGGGGCTGTCTACGAGCAGTACTTC.

V usage is TRBV19 and J usage is TRBJ2-1; 12 nucleotides match TRBD2. The CDR3 loop spans 16 amino acids. In germline, CDR1 is LNHDA, CDR2 SQIVND (reference sequence). V trimming: 3 bases; J trimming: 6 bases; junction bases outside the gene matches: 6. The CDR3 here is CASSILGLAGINEQFF. DNA for the CDR3: TGTGCCAGTAGTATTCTAGGACTAGCGGGGATCAATGAGCAGTTCTTC.